The 16 T cell receptor beta chains in this list originate from one sample, sequenced in a study of blood T cell repertoires in COVID-19. The method was immunoSEQ multiplex PCR; TCRdb's version includes in-frame clones alone and lacks a portion of them. Among approximately 490,000 clones listed, roughly nine tenths were seen once. The specimen sequenced was PBMCs or T cells enriched from blood (not recorded which). The source is a woman aged 60-70 years who had recovered from COVID-19.

Only one count was recorded for this clone. The J gene is TRBJ2-2, the V gene TRBV2; 8 bases match TRBD2. The V and J ends lost 5 bases and 2 bases, in that order; junction bases with no gene match: 4. This CDR3 has 15 residues. Germline CDR1 is SNHLY and CDR2 is FYNNEI. CDR3 sequence: CASSPGGRNTGELFF. CDR3 coding DNA: TGTGCCAGCAGTCCGGGGGGGCGTAACACCGGGGAGCTGTTTTTT.

This chain links TRBV24-1 with TRBJ1-2, with 8 nucleotides matching TRBD1. V shed 3 bases and J 6 bases; nucleotides not matched to a gene: 11. From germline, CDR1 is KGHDR and CDR2 SFDVKD. The CDR3 contains 16 residues. CDR3 in amino acids: CATSDPAVDREDGYTF. As DNA, the CDR3 is TGTGCCACCAGTGATCCGGCCGTGGACAGGGAGGATGGCTACACCTTC.

This clone was detected only a few times. The rearrangement joins TRBV19 to TRBJ1-6; D call uncertain. CDR3 length: 14 residues. V shed 3 bases and J shed 9 bases, with 12 bases lying between them. Germline CDR1 LNHDA, CDR2 SQIVND (reference sequence). CDR3 DNA sequence: TGTGCCAGTAGTATCAGTCAGGCAATTTCACCCCTCCACTTT. This gives the protein CASSISQAISPLHF.

The chain employs TRBV27 and TRBJ1-4, with D hard to call. In germline, CDR1 is MNHEY, CDR2 SMNVEV (reference sequence). The CDR3 length is 12 residues. The V end was cut by 4 bases, the J end by 4 bases, with 4 bases between. CDR3 region: CASSSLNEKLFF. The CDR3 region has the DNA TGTGCCAGCAGTTCCCTTAATGAAAAACTGTTTTTT. Based on the CDR3 plus reference TRBV27 and TRBJ1-4, the full variable domain is EAQVTQNPRYLITVTGKKLTVTCSQNMNHEYMSWYRQDPGLGLRQIYYSMNVEVTDKGDVPEGYKVSRKEKRNFPLILESPSPNQTSLYFCASSSLNEKLFFGSGTQLSVL.

The J gene is TRBJ2-3, the V gene TRBV5-1; TRBD1 aligns across 10 bases. J was trimmed by 1 base and V by 2 bases; bases with no gene match: 4. Germline V gene sequence: CDR1 SGHRS, CDR2 YFSETQ. This CDR3 comprises 16 residues. In DNA, the CDR3 is TGCGCCAGCAGCTTAGCCGGGACAGGGGGCACAGATACGCAGTATTTT. Amino acids: CASSLAGTGGTDTQYF.

The chain joins TRBV5-1 to TRBJ2-3, with 7 bases aligning to TRBD2. Germline V CDR1 and CDR2: SGHRS, YFSETQ. The CDR3 loop spans 16 amino acids. Trimming at V came to 4 bases and at J to 1 base, leaving 9 bases not matched to a gene. CDR3 region: CASSPRAGRGTDTQYF. DNA for the CDR3: TGCGCCAGCAGCCCTCGAGCGGGGCGGGGCACAGATACGCAGTATTTT.

V usage is TRBV2 and J usage is TRBJ1-5, with a tentative D call TRBD1 (6 bases). CDR3 length: 13 residues. Trimming left V 7 bases short and J 5 bases short, with 12 bases between. Per germline, CDR1 SNHLY and CDR2 FYNNEI. DNA for the CDR3: TGTGCCAGCAAGACGGCAGGGGATCAGCCCCAGCATTTT. Translating gives CASKTAGDQPQHF.

The V and J genes are TRBV10-3 and TRBJ2-6; D gene unclear. The CDR3 has 14 residues. Trimming shortened V by 6 bases and J by 0 bases, and 6 bases separated the two germline ends. Germline-derived CDR1 and CDR2 are ENHRY and SYGVKD. CDR3 coding DNA: TGTGCCATCAGGAGAGACTCTGGGGCCAACGTCCTGACTTTC. Protein: CAIRRDSGANVLTF.

V is TRBV11-2 and J is TRBJ2-1, with TRBD1 matching 7 bases. The CDR3 runs to 16 residues. Germline CDR1 SGHAT, CDR2 FQNNGV. The junction had 2 bases not matched to a gene; V was cut back by 0 bases and J by 0 bases. The DNA of the CDR3 is TGTGCCAGCAGCTTAGAGCCAGGGGGCTCCTACAATGAGCAGTTCTTC. Protein: CASSLEPGGSYNEQFF.

Here the CDR3 reads CASSLDGSPNQPQHF. The CDR3, as DNA: TGCGCCAGCAGCTTGGACGGGTCCCCCAATCAGCCCCAGCATTTT. The rearrangement links TRBV5-1 to TRBJ1-5; D ambiguous. Germline-derived CDR1 and CDR2 are SGHRS and YFSETQ. This CDR3 spans 15 amino acids. Trimming removed 0 bases at V and 3 bases at J, with 10 bases between.

The chain uses TRBV24-1 and TRBJ2-2, with TRBD2 matching 15 bases. Germline V CDR1 and CDR2: KGHDR, SFDVKD. The J segment lost 1 base and the V segment lost 4 bases, leaving 6 bases of the junction unmatched. This CDR3 is 19 amino acids long. This CDR3 is CATSEMGLAGGKNTGELFF. The CDR3, as DNA: TGTGCCACCAGTGAAATGGGACTAGCGGGAGGCAAGAACACCGGGGAGCTGTTTTTT.

Only one count was recorded for this clone. The chain joins TRBV19 to TRBJ1-5; D is uncertain. The V and J ends lost 2 bases and 0 bases respectively, with 14 bases between them. Germline V gene sequence: CDR1 LNHDA, CDR2 SQIVND (reference sequence). The length of the CDR3 is 17 residues. CDR3 sequence (DNA): TGTGCCAGTAGTATAAGGCAGGTCAGAGATAGCAATCAGCCCCAGCATTTT. It is translated as CASSIRQVRDSNQPQHF.

The rearrangement links TRBV7-8 to TRBJ2-5, with TRBD1 matching 9 bases. Looked up from germline, CDR1 is SGHVS and CDR2 is FQNEAQ. The ends lost 5 bases at V and 5 bases at J; junction bases unmatched: 9. The CDR3 extends over 15 amino acids. The DNA for the CDR3 is TGTGCCAGCAGCCCCGGACAGGGGCGGACGGAGACCCAGTACTTC. This encodes CASSPGQGRTETQYF.

In regard to this clone: Other DNA sequences of this sample code for an identical CDR3. The CDR3 nucleotides read TGTGCCAGCAGCTTAGGGCAGGGGGCTTACAATGAGCAGTTCTTC. As protein: CASSLGQGAYNEQFF. The genes are TRBV11-3 and TRBJ2-1, with TRBD1 matching over 8 bases. V lost 1 base to trimming and J lost 4 bases; unmatched junction nucleotides: 3. There are 15 residues in the CDR3. CDR1 and CDR2 (germline): SGHNT, YENEEA.

The chain uses TRBV29-1 and TRBJ1-4; D is perhaps TRBD1 (5 bases). There are 14 residues in the CDR3. Germline V lookup: CDR1 SQVTM, CDR2 ANQGSEA. The V and J ends lost 1 base and 2 bases respectively, with 8 bases between them. CDR3 in DNA: TGCAGCGTTGAAGGGGGCCGGACTAATGAAAAACTGTTTTTT. Translated: CSVEGGRTNEKLFF.

This clone was found once. The chain joins TRBV2 to TRBJ2-1, with D unclear. The CDR3 contains 11 residues. V was clipped by 11 bases and J by 5 bases, with 10 bases between them. The germline V gene encodes CDR1 SNHLY and CDR2 FYNNEI. CDR3 region: CAVLENNEQFF. DNA for the CDR3: TGTGCCGTCCTAGAGAACAATGAGCAGTTCTTC.